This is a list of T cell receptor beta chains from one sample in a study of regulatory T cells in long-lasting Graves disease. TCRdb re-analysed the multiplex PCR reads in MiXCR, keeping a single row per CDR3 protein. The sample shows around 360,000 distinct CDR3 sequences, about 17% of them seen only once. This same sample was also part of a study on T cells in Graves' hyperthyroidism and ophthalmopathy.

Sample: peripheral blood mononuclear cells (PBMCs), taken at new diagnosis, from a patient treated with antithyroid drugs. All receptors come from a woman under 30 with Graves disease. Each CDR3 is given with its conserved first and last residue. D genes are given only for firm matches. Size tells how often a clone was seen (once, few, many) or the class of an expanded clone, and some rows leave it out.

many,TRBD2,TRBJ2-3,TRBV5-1,TGCGCCAGCAGCCCGACTAGCGGGGATAGCACAGATACGCAGTATTTT,CASSPTSGDSTDTQYF
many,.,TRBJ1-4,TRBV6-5,TGTGCCAGCAGTTGTGGGCAGATTGAAGAAAAACTGTTTTTT,CASSCGQIEEKLFF
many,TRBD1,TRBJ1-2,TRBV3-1,TGTGCCAGCGCTCAGGGGGCCCGCGGCTACACCTTC,CASAQGARGYTF
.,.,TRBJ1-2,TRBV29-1,TGCAGCGAGAAAACAGGGAGAGGAGCGGGCTACACCTTC,CSEKTGRGAGYTF
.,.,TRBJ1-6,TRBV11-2,TGTGCCAGCAGCTTAGCACGGGGCGCAAATAATTCACCCCTCCACTTT,CASSLARGANNSPLHF
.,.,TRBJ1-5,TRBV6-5,TGTGCCAGCAGTTACTCGACCGACGGTCAGCCCCAGCATTTT,CASSYSTDGQPQHF
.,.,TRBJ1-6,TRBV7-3,TGTGCCAGCAGCTTAAACCGAGATAATTCACCCCTCCACTTT,CASSLNRDNSPLHF
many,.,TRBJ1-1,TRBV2,TGTGCCAGCAAAGGGCAGGGTGGGGACACTGAAGCTTTCTTT,CASKGQGGDTEAFF
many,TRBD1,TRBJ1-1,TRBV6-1,TGTGCCAGCAGACGAAACAGGGGAGACACTGAAGCTTTCTTT,CASRRNRGDTEAFF
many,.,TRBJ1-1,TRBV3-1,TGTGCCAGCAGCCAAGAGGGGTGGAACACTGAAGCTTTCTTT,CASSQEGWNTEAFF
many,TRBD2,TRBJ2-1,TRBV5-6,TGTGCCAGCAGCTTGGTTGCTAGCGGGAGAGCTGAGCAGTTCTTC,CASSLVASGRAEQFF
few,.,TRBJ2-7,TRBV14,TGTGCCAGCAGCCAAGGCCTCAGGGGCGTTTACGAGCAGTACTTC,CASSQGLRGVYEQYF
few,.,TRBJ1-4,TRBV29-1,TGCAGCGTTGAGGGCAGCCCCGGGGAAAAACTGTTTTTT,CSVEGSPGEKLFF
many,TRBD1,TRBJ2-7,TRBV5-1,TGCGCCAGCAGCTTAGGACAGGGGGCTGGATACGAGCAGTACTTC,CASSLGQGAGYEQYF
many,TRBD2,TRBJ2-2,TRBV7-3,TGTGCCAGCAGCTTTAGCGGGGGCCCGAACACCGGGGAGCTGTTTTTT,CASSFSGGPNTGELFF
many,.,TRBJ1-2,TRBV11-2,TGTGCCAGCAGCCCCCAAGGCCGCGTTCTACTTTATGGCTACACCTTC,CASSPQGRVLLYGYTF
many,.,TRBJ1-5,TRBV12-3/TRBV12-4,TGTGCCAGCAGTTCCTTAGGTCAGCCCCAGCATTTT,CASSSLGQPQHF
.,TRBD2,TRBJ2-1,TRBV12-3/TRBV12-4,TGTGCCAGCAGTTTGAGTAGCGGGGGCAATGAGCAGTTCTTC,CASSLSSGGNEQFF
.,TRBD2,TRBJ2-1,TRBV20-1,TGCAGTGCTAGCGGACTAGCGGGAGTCCCTCCCTACAATGAGCAGTTCTTC,CSASGLAGVPPYNEQFF
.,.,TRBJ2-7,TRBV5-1,TGCGCCAGCAGCACCGGGCCCTCCTACGAGCAGTACTTC,CASSTGPSYEQYF
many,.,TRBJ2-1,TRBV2,TGTGCCAGCAGACCCCCCGCGGGCCGTCCCAGTACGAGGGAGCAGTTCTTC,CASRPPAGRPSTREQFF
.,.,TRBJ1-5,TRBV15,TGTGCCACCAGCAGAGGAGGGAATCAGCCCCAGCATTTT,CATSRGGNQPQHF
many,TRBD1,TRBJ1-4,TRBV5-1,TGCGCCAGCAGCCCCTCGAGGACAGGGAACGAAAAACTGTTTTTT,CASSPSRTGNEKLFF
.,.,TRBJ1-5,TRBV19,TGTGCCAGTAGCCGGGATTCGCCTAATAGCAATCAGCCCCAGCATTTT,CASSRDSPNSNQPQHF
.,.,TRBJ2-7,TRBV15,TGTGCCACCAGCAACAGAATGGACCGCGCCCCCTACGAGCAGTACTTC,CATSNRMDRAPYEQYF
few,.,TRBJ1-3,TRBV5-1,TGCGCCAGCACGCCGGGGTATGGCTCTGGAAACACCATATATTTT,CASTPGYGSGNTIYF
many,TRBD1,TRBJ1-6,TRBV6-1,TGTGCCAGCAGTGACCGGACAGGGGAATCACCCCTCCACTTT,CASSDRTGESPLHF
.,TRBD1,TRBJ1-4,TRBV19,TGTGCCAGTACCCCCGGTAGGGGGCCTACAACTAATGAAAAACTGTTTTTT,CASTPGRGPTTNEKLFF
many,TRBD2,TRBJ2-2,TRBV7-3,TGTGCCAGCAGCTTAATCGCGGGGGGGCCAAGCGGCGGGGAGCTGTTTTTT,CASSLIAGGPSGGELFF
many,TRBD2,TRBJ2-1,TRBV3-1,TGTGCCAGCAGACTTAGCGGGAGAGATGAGCAGTTCTTC,CASRLSGRDEQFF
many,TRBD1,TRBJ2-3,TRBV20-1,TGCAGTGCCTGGAGACAGGGCGACACAGATACGCAGTATTTT,CSAWRQGDTDTQYF
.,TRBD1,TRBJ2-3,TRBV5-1,TGCGCCAGCAGCGGACCCGGGACAGGGAGCACAGATACGCAGTATTTT,CASSGPGTGSTDTQYF
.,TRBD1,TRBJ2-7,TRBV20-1,TGCAGTGCTAATAGAGGGCCGGGGGACAGGGGAAAATCCTACGAGCAGTACTTC,CSANRGPGDRGKSYEQYF
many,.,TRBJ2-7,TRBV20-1,TGCAGTGCTAGTGGGGGAATTACCGGCTACGAGCAGTACTTC,CSASGGITGYEQYF
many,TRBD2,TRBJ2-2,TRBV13,TGTGCCAGCAGCTTTGGAATAGCGGGAGTCATGAGCACCGGGGAGCTGTTTTTT,CASSFGIAGVMSTGELFF
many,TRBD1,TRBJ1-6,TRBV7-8,TGTGCCAGCAGCCCACGTAGGGACAGGGGCGCATCACCCCTCCACTTT,CASSPRRDRGASPLHF
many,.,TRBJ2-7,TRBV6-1,TGTGCCAGCAGTGGTACGCGGGTGGGCGAGCAGTACTTC,CASSGTRVGEQYF